Below are 17 T cell receptor beta chains sequenced from a single sample in a study of blood T cell repertoires in COVID-19. The table came from immunoSEQ multiplex PCR; TCRdb's copy has only in-frame clones and leaves some out. Of over 90,000 clones in the sample, roughly 92% were seen once. Material: peripheral blood. The receptor set was obtained from a woman between 50 and 59 years old with COVID-19, enrolled during active disease.

J is TRBJ1-1 and V is TRBV27; D possibly corresponds to TRBD1 (6 bases). This CDR3 region has 16 residues. From germline, CDR1 is MNHEY and CDR2 SMNVEV (reference sequence). With 4 bases removed from V and 3 bases from J, the gap between germline ends came to 18 bases. As DNA, the CDR3 is TGTGCCAGCAGTTCCCTAAACAGGGAGGGGGACACTGAAGCTTTCTTT. Translated: CASSSLNREGDTEAFF.

The V call is TRBV10-3, the J call TRBJ1-5; 8 bases map to TRBD1. The germline CDR1 and CDR2 sequences are ENHRY and SYGVKD. The J segment lost 1 base and the V segment lost 10 bases, leaving 6 bases of the junction unmatched. This CDR3 contains 14 residues. DNA of the CDR3: TGTGCCACCCGGCAGGGGGCGAGCAATCAGCCCCAGCATTTT. Amino acid sequence: CATRQGASNQPQHF.

The chain combines TRBV28 with TRBJ1-1; 7 positions match TRBD1. The CDR3 extends over 17 amino acids. V lost 5 bases to trimming and J lost 5 bases; unmatched junction nucleotides: 17. Germline CDR1 reads MDHEN; CDR2 reads SYDVKM. CDR3 bases: TGTGCCAGCAGTATGTCGGAGGGGGCGCCGATGGGGACTGAAGCTTTCTTT. It codes for CASSMSEGAPMGTEAFF.

V is TRBV19 and J is TRBJ2-1; D possibly corresponds to TRBD2 (5 bases). CDR3 length equals 15 residues. Deletions cut 1 base from V and 3 bases from J, with 10 bases between. The V gene's germline CDR1 is LNHDA and CDR2 SQIVND (reference sequence). The CDR3 bases are TGTGCCAGTAGTATAGCTCCGGGGTTCTACAATGAGCAGTTCTTC. This codes for CASSIAPGFYNEQFF.

This clone was seen just once. The V call is TRBV10-3, the J call TRBJ2-2; D gene ambiguous. Per the germline V gene, CDR1 is ENHRY and CDR2 is SYGVKD. The CDR3 has 14 residues. Trimming cost V 6 bases and J 0 bases, with 8 bases left between them. The chain's CDR3 is CAIRKSTNTGELFF. CDR3 nucleotide sequence: TGTGCCATCAGAAAGAGTACGAACACCGGGGAGCTGTTTTTT.

The chain joins TRBV3-1 (or the pseudogene TRBV3-2) to TRBJ1-4; unclear D gene. Germline assignment: CDR1 LGHDT and CDR2 YNNKEL (reference sequence). V was clipped by 4 bases and J by 7 bases, with 7 bases between them. This CDR3 contains 12 residues. For the CDR3, the DNA is TGTGCCAGCAGCCTAGACTTTGAAAAACTGTTTTTT. This translates into CASSLDFEKLFF.

A single count supports this clone. V and J are TRBV4-1 and TRBJ1-1; TRBD1 matches 7 bases. The V and J ends lost 3 bases and 3 bases, in that order; junction bases with no gene match: 4. CDR1 is MGHRA, CDR2 YSYEKL, per germline. The CDR3 has 14 residues. The DNA for the CDR3 is TGCGCCAGCAGCCACAAGACAGGGTACACTGAAGCTTTCTTT. Protein product: CASSHKTGYTEAFF.

V is TRBV7-2 and J is TRBJ2-3; 11 bases agree with TRBD2. Germline V gives CDR1 SGHTA, CDR2 FQGNSA. The V gene end was trimmed by 1 base and the J gene end by 5 bases; junction bases not matched to a gene: 8. The CDR3 runs to 17 residues. DNA of the CDR3: TGTGCCAGCAGCTTAGGGCTAGCGGGGGGTAGGGGAGATACGCAGTATTTT. Protein: CASSLGLAGGRGDTQYF.

This chain connects TRBV28 to TRBJ1-2, with D possibly being TRBD1 (6 bases). This CDR3 region has 12 residues. Germline assignment: CDR1 MDHEN and CDR2 SYDVKM. V lost 6 bases, J lost 3 bases, and 8 bases lay in between. The CDR3 DNA follows: TGTGCCAGCAGCGGACAGCACTATGGCTACACCTTC. Its translation is CASSGQHYGYTF.

V gene TRBV6-1 combines with J gene TRBJ2-5, with 12 bases fitting TRBD1. Germline V gene lookup returns CDR1 MNHNS and CDR2 SASEGT. This CDR3 is built from 18 residues. J was trimmed by 4 bases and V by 1 base; bases with no gene match: 10. As DNA, the CDR3 is TGTGCCAGCAGTGAAGAGGTGATAGGGACAGGGGGCAGAGAGACCCAGTACTTC. Its protein product is CASSEEVIGTGGRETQYF.

The CDR3 DNA is TGTGCCAGCAGTCTGACAGGGGTCAACTATGGCTACACCTTC. Encoded protein: CASSLTGVNYGYTF. The chain uses TRBV27 and TRBJ1-2; 8 bases match TRBD1. The CDR3 length is 14 residues. Germline CDR1 and CDR2: MNHEY and SMNVEV (reference sequence). Germline trimming cut 5 bases from V and 2 bases from J; bases unmatched to any gene: 4.

This clone has just one count. V and J are TRBV3-1 (or the pseudogene TRBV3-2) and TRBJ1-2; 9 bases agree with TRBD1. V shed 4 bases, J shed 4 bases, and the junction held 22 bases outside the gene matches. This CDR3 comprises 20 residues. Germline V gene lookup returns CDR1 LGHDT and CDR2 YNNKEL (reference sequence). The CDR3 region has the DNA TGTGCCAGCAGCCCCCGACCCCTTCAGAACAGGGGGCGAACTCTCTATGGCTACACCTTC. Protein sequence: CASSPRPLQNRGRTLYGYTF.

J is TRBJ1-2 and V is TRBV4-1; D is perhaps TRBD1 (6 bases). The V and J ends lost 2 bases and 7 bases respectively, with 17 bases between them. This CDR3 region has 15 residues. Germline CDR1 MGHRA, CDR2 YSYEKL. CDR3: CASSQPGHNGGGYTF. CDR3 nucleotide sequence: TGCGCCAGCAGCCAACCGGGACATAATGGGGGTGGCTACACCTTC.

The chain is built from TRBV10-2 and TRBJ1-1, with D possibly TRBD1 on 6 matching bases. This CDR3 is 14 amino acids long. In germline, CDR1 is WSHSY, CDR2 SAAADI. V was shortened by 4 bases and J by 3 bases, with 12 bases between the two germline ends. The CDR3 nucleotides read TGCGCCAGCAGTGTTTCAGGGGCGCACACTGAAGCTTTCTTT. Residues: CASSVSGAHTEAFF.

The chain has TRBV6-5 and TRBJ2-2; perhaps TRBD1 as D (5 bases). Per germline, CDR1 MNHEY and CDR2 SVGAGI. The CDR3 covers 13 residues. Trimming removed 5 bases from V and 5 bases from J, with 9 bases in between. The CDR3 nucleotides are TGTGCCAGCAGTCCCTCAGGGACCGGGGAGCTGTTTTTT. Encoded protein: CASSPSGTGELFF.

Here the CDR3 reads CASSLEGQPLGAQYF. The CDR3, as DNA: TGCGCCAGCAGCTTGGAGGGACAGCCTCTTGGGGCCCAGTACTTC. This rearrangement joins TRBV5-1 to TRBJ2-5; 7 nucleotides line up with TRBD1. The CDR3 contains 15 residues. Germline V gives CDR1 SGHRS, CDR2 YFSETQ. V shed 0 bases, J shed 9 bases, and the junction held 11 bases outside the gene matches.

This clone was observed a handful of times. The chain is built from TRBV19 and TRBJ2-7, with a weak D call TRBD2 (6 bases). Trimming left V 5 bases short and J 5 bases short, with 13 bases between. CDR3 size: 13 residues. Germline values: CDR1 LNHDA, CDR2 SQIVND (reference sequence). The CDR3, as DNA: TGTGCCAGTAGTGTGGGGGAGGCAGACGAGCAGTACTTC. As protein: CASSVGEADEQYF.